The rows below give T cell receptor beta chains drawn from one sample of a study of CD8 T cells in ankylosing spondylitis. TCRdb analysed the 5' RACE reads with MiXCR anew, one entry per CDR3 protein. The sample consists of 290,000 or so distinct CDR3 sequences, around 21% of them appearing once. The sample comprised blood, either unsorted or a sorted T cell fraction (not recorded which). The receptors originated from a female donor with ankylosing spondylitis or in good health (not recorded which). Each CDR3 is given with its conserved first and last residue. The D gene is left open where the match is weak. Part of the rows lack a size; the others show once, few, many or a class for expanded clones.

-	TRBV7-2	-	TRBJ2-1	TGTGCCAGCAGCTTAGAGGTAGCGCGCAACAATGAGCAGTTCTTC	CASSLEVARNNEQFF
-	TRBV20-1	-	TRBJ2-2	TGCAGTGCTAGGGAGACAGGAACGAACACCGGGGAGCTGTTTTTT	CSARETGTNTGELFF
-	TRBV5-6	-	TRBJ2-1	TGTGCCAGCAGCCCCCTTTACAATGAGCAGTTCTTC	CASSPLYNEQFF
TRBD2	TRBV24-1	-	TRBJ2-1	TGTGCCACCCCAGGTCGGGGGGACGGAAATGAGCAGTTCTTC	CATPGRGDGNEQFF
-	TRBV7-9	many	TRBJ1-5	TGTGCCAGCAGCTCCAATGGCGGCCAGCCAAATCAGCCCCAGCATTTT	CASSSNGGQPNQPQHF
-	TRBV5-1	-	TRBJ1-1	TGCGCCAGCAGCTTGGACGGGAAACGATACACTGAAGCTTTCTTT	CASSLDGKRYTEAFF
-	TRBV2	-	TRBJ2-1	TGTGCCAGCAGTGACAGGGGTTTCTACAATGAGCAGTTCTTC	CASSDRGFYNEQFF
TRBD2	TRBV6-2/TRBV6-3	-	TRBJ2-7	TGTGCCAGCAGCCGGGACTACTACGAGCAGTACTTC	CASSRDYYEQYF
TRBD2	TRBV12-3/TRBV12-4	-	TRBJ2-1	TGTGCCAGCAGTTTTGTGGCGGGAGGGCCGGCGGAGTTCTTC	CASSFVAGGPAEFF
-	TRBV6-2/TRBV6-3	-	TRBJ1-1	TGTGCCAGCAGTTTGGAGGGTTGGCGGGCTTTCTTT	CASSLEGWRAFF
-	TRBV7-2	-	TRBJ1-1	TGTGCCGGAAACCGGGAGTGGGGCACTGAAGCTTTCTTT	CAGNREWGTEAFF
-	TRBV4-3	many	TRBJ2-7	TGCGCCAGCAGCCTCGGTGGGGACTCAACATACGAGCAGTACTTC	CASSLGGDSTYEQYF
-	TRBV6-5	-	TRBJ2-5	TGTGCCAGCAGTTCCACCCTGCGAGGAGAGACCCAGTACTTC	CASSSTLRGETQYF
TRBD1	TRBV6-2/TRBV6-3	once	TRBJ2-3	TGTGCCAGCAGGACGACAGGGGGAACAGATACGCAGTATTTT	CASRTTGGTDTQYF
TRBD2	TRBV3-1	-	TRBJ2-7	TGTGCCAGCAGCCAAGAGTGGTCGGGAGGACCATACGAGCAGTACTTC	CASSQEWSGGPYEQYF
-	TRBV20-1	few	TRBJ1-1	TGCAGTGCTAGAGTCTCAGGCGCCAAGCCCACTGAAGCTTTCTTT	CSARVSGAKPTEAFF
-	TRBV27	-	TRBJ2-1	TGTGCCAGCAGTTTAACCGCGCCCCCGGGGAATGAGCAGTTCTTC	CASSLTAPPGNEQFF
TRBD1	TRBV12-3/TRBV12-4	-	TRBJ1-4	TGTGCCAGCAGTGGGACAGGGAGAGGCGAAAAACTGTTTTTT	CASSGTGRGEKLFF
-	TRBV6-2/TRBV6-3	many	TRBJ1-1	TGTGCCAGCAGTTACCCGTATGGACGGGGGGCAAACACTGAAGCTTTCTTT	CASSYPYGRGANTEAFF
TRBD2	TRBV10-1	many	TRBJ2-1	TGCGCCAGCAGTGAGGCTAGCGGTGCCTACAATGAGCAGTTCTTC	CASSEASGAYNEQFF
-	TRBV6-2/TRBV6-3	many	TRBJ2-7	TGTGCCAGCAGTCTGCACTACGAGCAGTACTTC	CASSLHYEQYF
-	TRBV7-2	-	TRBJ2-3	TGTGCCAGCAGCGAAACAAGAGGCACAGATACGCAGTATTTT	CASSETRGTDTQYF
-	TRBV12-3/TRBV12-4	many	TRBJ1-1	TGTGCCAGCAGTTTTGGGAACACTGAAGCTTTCTTT	CASSFGNTEAFF
-	TRBV19	once	TRBJ2-5	TGTGCCAGTAGTTGCCCGTCTGGCCGAGAGACCCAGTACTTC	CASSCPSGRETQYF
TRBD2	TRBV29-1	few	TRBJ2-1	TGCAGCTCCGGGACACCAAAAGTAGCGGGAGGGCCTGATGAGCAGTTCTTC	CSSGTPKVAGGPDEQFF
TRBD1	TRBV12-3/TRBV12-4	many	TRBJ1-5	TGTGCCAGCACCCAGACAGGGGCTAATCAGCCCCAGCATTTT	CASTQTGANQPQHF
-	TRBV20-1	few	TRBJ2-4	TGCAGTGCTAGAGATCGGGGGTTTCGGCAAGCCAAAAACATTCAGTACTTC	CSARDRGFRQAKNIQYF
-	TRBV7-2	-	TRBJ2-3	TGTGCCAGCAGCTATCTATGGCAGGGAGATACGCAGTATTTT	CASSYLWQGDTQYF
-	TRBV7-2	-	TRBJ2-6	TGTGCCAGCAGCTTAGGAGGGCAGGGAGGGGCCAACGTCCTGACTTTC	CASSLGGQGGANVLTF
-	TRBV20-1	-	TRBJ2-7	TGCAGTGCTAGTTACCGGGGTCTAGGCGAGCAGTACTTC	CSASYRGLGEQYF
-	TRBV6-2/TRBV6-3	-	TRBJ1-1	TGTGCCAGCAGTTACTCCGGGAGGGGGGAAAACACTGAAGCTTTCTTT	CASSYSGRGENTEAFF
-	TRBV20-1	-	TRBJ2-3	TGCAGCGCTGGGGCTAGCGGCACAGATACGCAGTATTTT	CSAGASGTDTQYF
TRBD2	TRBV28	few	TRBJ2-1	TGTGCCAGCAGTTCTGCTAGCGGGTTGAACTACAATGAGCAGTTCTTC	CASSSASGLNYNEQFF
-	TRBV7-2	-	TRBJ2-5	TGTGCCAGCAGCCTCACCCCGGAGACCCAGTACTTC	CASSLTPETQYF
-	TRBV10-3	few	TRBJ2-6	TGTGCCATCATGGGGACGTACGTAAGCTCTGGGGCCAACGTCCTGACTTTC	CAIMGTYVSSGANVLTF
-	TRBV7-2	few	TRBJ2-3	TGTGCCAGCGGGAAGACAGATACGCAGTATTTT	CASGKTDTQYF
-	TRBV4-3	-	TRBJ2-2	TGCGCCAGCAGCCAAGATATAGGACCCGGTGGCGGGGAGCTGTTTTTT	CASSQDIGPGGGELFF
-	TRBV12-3/TRBV12-4	many	TRBJ1-6	TGTGCCAGCAGTAGGGACGTACGACTTGCTTCACCCCTCCACTTT	CASSRDVRLASPLHF
-	TRBV11-2	few	TRBJ2-3	TGTGCCAGCAGCTTAGATCTCCAGAATATTGATACGCAGTATTTT	CASSLDLQNIDTQYF
-	TRBV9	-	TRBJ2-1	TGTGCCAGCAGCGGACCCCGCCGGGAGCAGTTCTTC	CASSGPRREQFF